Reported below is one T cell receptor (beta chain). The antigen remains unidentified. A process of 5'RACE template switching, which added a universal primer site and UMIs, was used to make TCR cDNA. Using its own MiXCR run on the 5' RACE reads, TCRdb lists one record per CDR3 protein. Among 60,000 to 75,000 distinct CDR3 sequences, 6.5% were seen once, and the ten largest hold 35% to 40%. This record comes from a study of T cells after yellow fever vaccination. Notes on the study in general: It was a small share of clonotypes that appeared in both CD4 and CD8 compartments. Contamination of FACS-sorted repertoires by abundant clonotypes from the bulk population could occur.

Trimming removed 5 bases at V and 7 bases at J, with 21 bases between. The CDR3 consists of 15 residues. The germline CDR1 and CDR2 sequences are SGHVS and FQNEAQ. The receptor's source is a man aged 18 to 29 who received the YFV17D yellow fever vaccine. The sequences come from CD8+ T cells sorted from PBMCs, collected approximately 40 days after the first yellow fever vaccination. The chain is built from TRBV7-8 and TRBJ2-7; D possibly uses TRBD1 or TRBD2 (6 bases each). CDR3: CASSLPPSGAGEQYF. DNA of the CDR3: TGTGCCAGCAGCCTGCCTCCGTCGGGGGCGGGAGAGCAGTACTTC.